The next 30 T cell receptor beta chains were all read from a single sample in a study of radiotherapy plus CTLA-4 blockade in lung cancer. This table comes from immunoSEQ multiplex PCR, and its TCRdb copy is limited to in-frame clones, with some not included. This sample has tens of thousands of clones, with 70% to 80% found just once. Sample: peripheral blood, taken from a patient treated with radiotherapy plus ipilimumab. Every receptor here comes from a human donor with non-small cell lung cancer who had stable disease on radiotherapy plus ipilimumab.

V and J are TRBV2 and TRBJ1-1, with 7 positions matching TRBD1. There are 14 residues in the CDR3. Germline V CDR1 and CDR2: SNHLY, FYNNEI. V lost 0 bases, J lost 11 bases, and 9 bases stayed unmatched. DNA of the CDR3: TGTGCCAGCAGTGAAGCGCTTAGTGAACAGGGGGCTTTCTTT. The encoded protein is CASSEALSEQGAFF.

V and J are TRBV30 and TRBJ1-4, with 7 bases matching TRBD1. Germline CDR1 and CDR2: GTSNPN and SVGIG (reference sequence). V shed 2 bases and J 5 bases; nucleotides not matched to a gene: 2. The CDR3 consists of 13 residues. The CDR3 nucleotides are TGTGCCTGGAGTACACAGGGGAATGAAAAACTGTTTTTT. It codes for CAWSTQGNEKLFF.

The chain uses TRBV5-4 and TRBJ1-6; D possibly corresponds to TRBD1 (5 bases). Trimming removed 3 bases at V and 0 bases at J, with 7 bases between. Germline V gene data show CDR1 as SGHNT and CDR2 as YYREEE (reference sequence). The CDR3 totals 15 residues. The CDR3 sequence is CASSWGSSYNSPLHF. The CDR3 coding sequence is TGTGCCAGCAGCTGGGGGAGCTCCTATAATTCACCCCTCCACTTT. The whole variable domain, remainder taken from reference TRBV5-4 and TRBJ1-6, is ETGVTQSPTHLIKTRGQQVTLRCSSQSGHNTVSWYQQALGQGPQFIFQYYREEENGRGNFPPRFSGLQFPNYSSELNVNALELDDSALYLCASSWGSSYNSPLHFGNGTRLTVT.

Here the CDR3 reads CASSLRASGGNTDTQYF. The CDR3 DNA is TGCGCCAGCAGCTTGAGGGCTAGCGGGGGAAATACAGATACGCAGTATTTT. V gene TRBV5-1 combines with J gene TRBJ2-3, with 10 bases identical to TRBD2. Germline values: CDR1 SGHRS, CDR2 YFSETQ. The CDR3 spans 17 residues. V lost 1 base to trimming and J lost 3 bases; unmatched junction nucleotides: 8.

Written as DNA, the CDR3 is TGTGCCAGCAGCTTACTTGGGGCAGACTACTCCTACGAGCAGTACTTC. Translating it yields CASSLLGADYSYEQYF. V and J are TRBV7-2 and TRBJ2-7, with D perhaps assigned TRBD1 or TRBD2 (5 bases each). CDR3 length equals 16 residues. V was trimmed by 2 bases and J by 0 bases, leaving 14 bases between them. Per the germline V gene, CDR1 is SGHTA and CDR2 is FQGNSA.

This chain joins TRBV28 and TRBJ1-1; no reliable D call. Germline assignment: CDR1 MDHEN and CDR2 SYDVKM. The V end was cut by 4 bases, the J end by 4 bases, with 22 bases between. The CDR3 length is 17 residues. The DNA for the CDR3 is TGTGCCAGCAGTTACAAAAAAGCGTGGGATCCTTTCACTGAAGCTTTCTTT. The encoded protein is CASSYKKAWDPFTEAFF.

The rearrangement uses TRBV28 and TRBJ2-7, with 10 positions matching TRBD1. CDR3 length equals 15 residues. The V segment lost 4 bases and the J segment 3 bases; nucleotides outside the gene matches: 6. In germline, CDR1 is MDHEN, CDR2 SYDVKM. The CDR3 loop reads CASSSPGQGSYEQYF. DNA of the CDR3: TGTGCCAGCAGTTCCCCGGGACAGGGGAGCTACGAGCAGTACTTC.

This chain links TRBV28 with TRBJ1-1; D is unclear. V dropped 4 bases and J dropped 0 bases, with 6 bases sitting between them. This CDR3 is 13 amino acids long. Germline loops: CDR1 MDHEN, CDR2 SYDVKM. The CDR3 nucleotides are TGTGCCAGCAGTTCGTCACTGAACACTGAAGCTTTCTTT. Amino acids: CASSSSLNTEAFF. Using reference TRBV28 and TRBJ1-1 for the parts outside the CDR3, the full variable domain is DVKVTQSSRYLVKRTGEKVFLECVQDMDHENMFWYRQDPGLGLRLIYFSYDVKMKEKGDIPEGYSVSREKKERFSLILESASTNQTSMYLCASSSSLNTEAFFGQGTRLTVV.

The rearrangement joins TRBV9 to TRBJ2-2; TRBD1 matches at 7 bases. The CDR3 is made up of 15 amino acids. After removal of 4 bases from V and 5 bases from J, the junction contained 8 bases not matched to a gene. In germline, CDR1 is SGDLS, CDR2 YYNGEE. The CDR3: CASSTSTGLTGELFF. In DNA form, the CDR3 reads TGTGCCAGCAGCACATCGACAGGGCTAACCGGGGAGCTGTTTTTT.

DNA for the CDR3: TGTGCCAGCACGCTCAGTTGGCCTAACTATGGCTACACCTTC. This translates into CASTLSWPNYGYTF. The chain uses TRBV5-4 and TRBJ1-2; unclear D gene. The V gene lost 6 bases and the J gene lost 0 bases, with 12 bases spanning the gap. The CDR3 has 14 amino acids. CDR1 and CDR2 from the germline V gene are SGHNT and YYREEE (reference sequence).

This rearrangement joins TRBV6-1 to TRBJ2-5; D is perhaps TRBD2 (6 bases). This CDR3 region has 15 residues. The germline gives CDR1 MNHNS, CDR2 SASEGT. V gave up 1 base and J gave up 0 bases, with 9 bases separating them. As DNA, the CDR3 is TGTGCCAGCAGTGAAGTAGCTAGCGACCAAGAGACCCAGTACTTC. Amino acids: CASSEVASDQETQYF.

The chain recombines TRBV19 with TRBJ1-5; TRBD1 matches 8 bases. CDR3 length: 14 amino acids. V lost 5 bases and J lost 7; bases outside the gene matches: 7. Germline CDR1 LNHDA, CDR2 SQIVND (reference sequence). The CDR3 coding sequence is TGTGCCAGTAGTGACCCCGGACAGGGCCAGCCCCAGCATTTT. It translates to CASSDPGQGQPQHF.

This clone has just a few counts. The J gene is TRBJ1-1, the V gene TRBV14; the match to TRBD1 covers 9 bases. The junction had 1 base not matched to a gene; V was cut back by 4 bases and J by 10 bases. CDR1 SGHDN and CDR2 FVKESK come from the germline V gene. The CDR3 sequence is 11 residues long. CDR3 nucleotides: TGTGCCAGCAGCCCGACAGGGGGAGCTTTCTTT. Protein: CASSPTGGAFF.

The V call is TRBV5-1, the J call TRBJ2-3; 8 bases agree with TRBD1. Trimming took 2 bases from V and 2 from J; bases not matched to a gene: 7. Germline CDR1 and CDR2: SGHRS and YFSETQ. This CDR3 has 16 residues. CDR3 residues: CASSFQAQGATDTQYF. CDR3 DNA sequence: TGCGCCAGCAGCTTTCAGGCTCAGGGGGCCACAGATACGCAGTATTTT.

This sequence joins TRBV5-1 and TRBJ2-3; 7 nucleotides align to TRBD1. CDR3 size: 14 residues. The V gene end was trimmed by 4 bases and the J gene end by 6 bases; junction bases not matched to a gene: 8. CDR1 is SGHRS, CDR2 YFSETQ, per germline. The CDR3 DNA sequence: TGCGCCAGCAGCCGGGGACAGACTGAGGATACGCAGTATTTT. It is translated as CASSRGQTEDTQYF. The variable domain in full, completed from reference TRBV5-1 and TRBJ2-3, reads KAGVTQTPRYLIKTRGQQVTLSCSPISGHRSVSWYQQTPGQGLQFLFEYFSETQRNKGNFPGRFSGRQFSNSRSEMNVSTLELGDSALYLCASSRGQTEDTQYFGPGTRLTVL.

This chain connects TRBV6-6 to TRBJ1-5; D remains unclear. In germline, CDR1 is MNHNY, CDR2 SVGAGI (reference sequence). V shed 2 bases and J shed 4 bases, with 6 bases lying between them. The CDR3 is 13 residues long. For the CDR3, the DNA is TGTGCCAGCAGTTACGATGGGAATCAGCCCCAGCATTTT. This codes for CASSYDGNQPQHF.

The chain joins TRBV5-8 to TRBJ1-1; TRBD1 aligns across 11 bases. Germline-derived CDR1 and CDR2 are SGHTS and YDEGEE. V was clipped by 4 bases and J by 4 bases; unmatched bases: 12. The CDR3 runs 17 residues. The DNA for the CDR3 is TGTGCCAGCAGCCCATCTGGGGGGACAGGGGGGTCCACTGAAGCTTTCTTT. It is translated as CASSPSGGTGGSTEAFF.

The rearrangement joins TRBV5-1 to TRBJ2-2; 9 nucleotides match TRBD2. CDR3 length: 19 amino acids. V lost 4 bases to trimming and J lost 1 base; unmatched junction nucleotides: 14. CDR1 is SGHRS and CDR2 is YFSETQ in the germline V gene. The CDR3: CASSVAGASGAQNTGELFF. The CDR3 region has the DNA TGCGCCAGCAGCGTGGCGGGGGCTAGCGGGGCCCAGAACACCGGGGAGCTGTTTTTT.

This clone was picked up a small number of times. This rearrangement joins TRBV5-5 to TRBJ1-5, with D unresolved. Germline V gene data show CDR1 as SGHKS and CDR2 as YYEKEE (reference sequence). CDR3 length equals 16 residues. The V end lost 4 bases, the J end lost 1 base, and 15 bases lay between the germline ends. CDR3 nucleotides: TGTGCCAGCAGCCGCGAATTGGGAGGAAGCAATCAGCCCCAGCATTTT. It encodes CASSRELGGSNQPQHF.

This rearrangement joins TRBV28 to TRBJ2-5; 7 bases are shared with TRBD1. CDR1 is MDHEN, CDR2 SYDVKM, per germline. The CDR3 consists of 12 residues. V lost 6 bases, J lost 2 bases, and 0 bases stayed unmatched. This CDR3 reads CASRGQQETQYF. The CDR3 nucleotides are TGTGCCAGCAGGGGACAGCAAGAGACCCAGTACTTC.

In its sample, this clone is medium-sized. This chain links TRBV5-5 with TRBJ1-6; a possible D gene is TRBD1 (6 bases). V lost 3 bases, J lost 0 bases, and 13 bases lay in between. This CDR3 region has 17 residues. Germline V lookup: CDR1 SGHKS, CDR2 YYEKEE (reference sequence). The DNA of the CDR3 is TGTGCCAGCAGCTCCGCCACAGGGAGCTCCTATAATTCACCCCTCCACTTT. Protein: CASSSATGSSYNSPLHF.

The chain links TRBV6-5 to TRBJ1-1, with D unresolved. The length of the CDR3 is 15 residues. Germline lookup yields CDR1 MNHEY and CDR2 SVGAGI. V was pared by 0 bases and J by 1 base, with 9 bases between. The CDR3 sequence: CASSYSVVGNTEAFF. The CDR3 DNA sequence: TGTGCCAGCAGTTACTCGGTAGTAGGGAACACTGAAGCTTTCTTT.

CDR3 bases: TGCGCCAGCAGCTTGTGGCAGGGAGGGCCCGAGCAGTACTTC. Its protein is CASSLWQGGPEQYF. The V gene is TRBV5-1, the J gene TRBJ2-7; 7 nucleotides line up with TRBD2. The CDR3 has 14 residues. With 1 base clipped from V and 6 bases from J, the junction kept 7 bases outside the gene matches. Germline lookup yields CDR1 SGHRS and CDR2 YFSETQ.

This chain uses TRBV28 with TRBJ2-7; 11 bases map to TRBD1. V was pared by 5 bases and J by 7 bases, with 13 bases of the junction left unmatched. Germline V gives CDR1 MDHEN, CDR2 SYDVKM. The CDR3 consists of 16 residues. The CDR3 loop reads CASSPHLGTGGWEQYV. In nucleotides, the CDR3 is TGTGCCAGCAGTCCTCACCTCGGGACAGGGGGGTGGGAGCAGTACGTC.

The rearrangement joins TRBV6-5 to TRBJ1-1; TRBD1 aligns across 7 bases. Germline V CDR1 and CDR2: MNHEY, SVGAGI. This CDR3 is 13 amino acids long. V was pared by 5 bases and J by 6 bases, with 6 bases of the junction left unmatched. CDR3 DNA: TGTGCCAGCAGTGGTGGACAGGCCTCTGAAGCTTTCTTT. Its protein is CASSGGQASEAFF.

The table lists this clone with a few counts. The chain uses TRBV19 and TRBJ2-1, with a tentative D call TRBD2 (7 bases). This CDR3 spans 15 amino acids. V gave up 11 bases and J gave up 5 bases, with 22 bases separating them. CDR1 and CDR2 from the germline V gene are LNHDA and SQIVND (reference sequence). CDR3 sequence: CASPEGGGFHNEQFF. CDR3 nucleotides: TGTGCCTCCCCCGAGGGGGGGGGATTCCACAATGAGCAGTTCTTC. Full variable domain (remainder filled in from reference TRBV19 and TRBJ2-1): DGGITQSPKYLFRKEGQNVTLSCEQNLNHDAMYWYRQDPGQGLRLIYYSQIVNDFQKGDIAEGYSVSREKKESFPLTVTSAQKNPTAFYLCASPEGGGFHNEQFFGPGTRLTVL.

The chain employs TRBV5-4 and TRBJ1-2; 7 nucleotides agree with TRBD1. This CDR3 comprises 13 residues. The trim removed 3 bases at V and 8 bases at J, leaving 7 bases unmatched. CDR1 and CDR2 (germline): SGHNT, YYREEE (reference sequence). CDR3 sequence: CASSSGQDRGYTF. The CDR3 bases are TGTGCCAGCAGCTCTGGACAGGATCGAGGCTACACCTTC.

This clone appeared a single time. The chain employs TRBV11-2 and TRBJ2-7; D not resolved. Germline V gene lookup returns CDR1 SGHAT and CDR2 FQNNGV. Trimming left V 2 bases short and J 1 base short, with 12 bases between. This CDR3 is 15 amino acids long. The CDR3 nucleotides are TGTGCCAGCAGCTTACCCCCTTACAGATCCTACGAGCAGTACTTC. Amino acids: CASSLPPYRSYEQYF.

This clone was seen a few times. CDR3 sequence: CAIGREYSGNTIYF. CDR3 bases: TGTGCCATCGGAAGAGAGTACTCTGGAAACACCATATATTTT. V gene TRBV10-3 combines with J gene TRBJ1-3; D remains unclear. The germline V and J ends were trimmed by 8 bases and 0 bases, with 11 bases remaining between them. The CDR3 covers 14 residues. Germline V gene data show CDR1 as ENHRY and CDR2 as SYGVKD.

This clone was detected only a few times. The rearrangement links TRBV5-6 to TRBJ1-1; D unresolved. The CDR3 sequence is 14 residues long. V dropped 1 base and J dropped 4 bases, with 11 bases sitting between them. Looked up from germline, CDR1 is SGHDT and CDR2 is YYEEEE. The CDR3 DNA is TGTGCCAGCAGCTTGATTGTGAAGATCACTGAAGCTTTCTTT. Amino acid sequence: CASSLIVKITEAFF.